This T cell receptor beta chain was sequenced in a study of beta chain features in type 1 diabetes. The isolated RNA, all of it, was reverse transcribed, so expressed TCRB transcripts were what got sequenced. Assay: immunoSEQ multiplex PCR; the TCRdb copy retains only in-frame clones and omits some. The sample lists some 150,000 clones; about an eighth were seen once. General study findings and limits: Within each of all four CD4+ subsets, Type 1 diabetes patients had TCRB CDR3s that were moderately but significantly shorter.

With regard to this clone: The antigen remains unidentified.

Germline lookup yields CDR1 LNHDA and CDR2 SQIVND (reference sequence). The CDR3 has 12 amino acids. V lost 3 bases, J lost 4 bases, and 5 bases lay in between. This receptor was taken from a man between 18 and 29 years old with type 1 diabetes. V is TRBV19 and J is TRBJ2-3, with D unresolved. The sample consisted of central memory CD4+ T cells from blood. The CDR3 region is CASSMTPDTQYF. Here the CDR3 DNA reads TGTGCCAGTAGTATGACACCAGATACGCAGTATTTT.